Listed below are T cell receptor beta chains from one sample, sequenced in a study of cytomegalovirus exposure and HLA in healthy donors. Measured with immunoSEQ multiplex PCR; TCRdb has only the in-frame clones, and not every one. The data contain over 250,000 clones, about 90% of them singletons. The sample taken for sequencing was PBMCs. All receptors derive from a young woman in good health and CMV-seropositive. The CDR3 runs from the conserved cysteine through the conserved F or W. D genes are given only for firm matches. Clone size is shown for a subset of rows, as once, few, many or a class of expanded clone.

. | TRBJ2-7 | . | TRBV5-1 | TGCGCCAGCAGCTTGAGACTTTCGGGCTCCTACGAGCAGTACTTC | CASSLRLSGSYEQYF
. | TRBJ2-1 | . | TRBV7-6 | TGTGCCAGCAGCTTAACTAGCAGGGAGTCCTACAATGAGCAGTTCTTC | CASSLTSRESYNEQFF
. | TRBJ2-1 | TRBD2 | TRBV9 | TGTGCCAGCAGCGAAAGGGACTACCCAAATGAGCAGTTCTTC | CASSERDYPNEQFF
. | TRBJ1-1 | . | TRBV28 | TGTGCCAGCAGTAACGACAGGCCCTTGAACACTGAAGCTTTCTTT | CASSNDRPLNTEAFF
. | TRBJ2-7 | TRBD2 | TRBV5-6 | TGTGCCAGCAGCCCGGGACTAGCGTTATACGAGCAGTACTTC | CASSPGLALYEQYF
once | TRBJ1-4 | TRBD1 | TRBV11-2 | TGTGCCAGCAGCCGGGCGAGGGGGCTGAATGAAAAACTGTTTTTT | CASSRARGLNEKLFF
. | TRBJ2-1 | TRBD2 | TRBV11-2 | TGTGCCAGCAGCATTAGCGGGGCAACCTACAATGAGCAGTTCTTC | CASSISGATYNEQFF
. | TRBJ2-3 | TRBD2 | TRBV27 | TGTGCCAGCAGTTTGGGACTAGCGGTGGATACGCAGTATTTT | CASSLGLAVDTQYF
once | TRBJ1-2 | TRBD1 | TRBV9 | TGTGCCAGCAGCTTACCGGGACAGGGACATGGCTACACCTTC | CASSLPGQGHGYTF
. | TRBJ2-3 | . | TRBV27 | TGTGCCGCCTCGGGGGGCCCTGGGGCAGATACGCAGTATTTT | CAASGGPGADTQYF
once | TRBJ2-1 | TRBD2 | TRBV6-1 | TGTGCCAGCTGCAATAGCGGGTATTACAATGAGCAGTTCTTC | CASCNSGYYNEQFF
. | TRBJ1-1 | . | TRBV13 | TGTGCCAGCAGCTTAGGTCGACAGATGAACACTGAAGCTTTCTTT | CASSLGRQMNTEAFF
once | TRBJ2-7 | . | TRBV7-2 | TGTGCCAGCAGCCGGGACTTCTACGAGCAGTACTTC | CASSRDFYEQYF
. | TRBJ2-6 | . | TRBV4-2 | TGTGCCAGCAGCCAAGTGACCGCCTCTGGGGCCAACGTCCTGACTTTC | CASSQVTASGANVLTF
. | TRBJ2-3 | . | TRBV11-3 | TGTGCCAGCAGCCGCAGGGGTATGGGGTCAGATACGCAGTATTTT | CASSRRGMGSDTQYF
. | TRBJ2-7 | TRBD1 | TRBV7-8 | TGTGCCAGCAGCTTAGGCACTGGGACAGGTCAGGGATACGAGCAGTACTTC | CASSLGTGTGQGYEQYF
. | TRBJ2-2 | TRBD1 | TRBV28 | TGTGCCAGCAGACTGGACAGGGCTGGGGGGCTGTTTTTT | CASRLDRAGGLFF
. | TRBJ2-1 | . | TRBV6-5 | TGTGCCAGCAGTCAGAGGACGTCCTACAATGAGCAGTTCTTC | CASSQRTSYNEQFF
once | TRBJ1-1 | TRBD1 | TRBV5-1 | TGCGCCAGCACCGGACAGGGATCAGCTGAAGCTTTCTTT | CASTGQGSAEAFF
. | TRBJ2-5 | . | TRBV9 | TGTGCCAGCAGCGTAGACCTAGGTGAAGAGACCCAGTACTTC | CASSVDLGEETQYF
few | TRBJ1-1 | . | TRBV7-9 | TGTGCCAGCAGCCATACGGGCAGTGACACTGAAGCTTTCTTT | CASSHTGSDTEAFF
. | TRBJ2-5 | . | TRBV5-4 | TGTGCCAGCAGCTTGATTAGGGGGACCGAGTCCGCAGAGACCCAGTACTTC | CASSLIRGTESAETQYF
few | TRBJ1-2 | . | TRBV6-5 | TGTGCCAGCAGCCCCGGGACAAACTACACCTTC | CASSPGTNYTF
once | TRBJ2-7 | . | TRBV7-6 | TGTGCCAGCAGCCCCGGGACTGGGCTCTACGAGCAGTACTTC | CASSPGTGLYEQYF
. | TRBJ1-1 | . | TRBV6-5 | TGTGCCAGCAGTTATAGGTCAGTATCCCTCAACACTGAAGCTTTCTTT | CASSYRSVSLNTEAFF
. | TRBJ2-7 | . | TRBV4-2 | TGTGCCAGCAGCCAAGAGCGTCAGGCCTACGAGCAGTACTTC | CASSQERQAYEQYF
. | TRBJ1-4 | . | TRBV19 | TGTGCCAGTGCCCCCGGGGTTCCGGGTAATGAAAAACTGTTTTTT | CASAPGVPGNEKLFF
few | TRBJ2-7 | TRBD1 | TRBV28 | TGTGCCAGCACGCGCCCGGACAGGGTCCCCTACGAGCAGTACTTC | CASTRPDRVPYEQYF
. | TRBJ2-1 | TRBD1 | TRBV25-1 | TGTGCCAGCAGTGAAGTAGGACAGGGTGGTGAGCAGTTCTTC | CASSEVGQGGEQFF
once | TRBJ2-3 | . | TRBV2 | TGTGCCAGCAGTGACGGAGGGGCAAGCACAGATACGCAGTATTTT | CASSDGGASTDTQYF
few | TRBJ2-7 | . | TRBV5-1 | TGCGCCAGCAGCTTCGGGGTTGGCTACGAGCAGTACTTC | CASSFGVGYEQYF
. | TRBJ1-5 | TRBD1 | TRBV7-8 | TGTGCCAGCAGCTTAGAGCGCGTTTGGACAGGGGCCCATTATAGCAATCAGCCCCAGCATTTT | CASSLERVWTGAHYSNQPQHF
. | TRBJ2-3 | . | TRBV7-3 | TGTGCCAGTGGGCCGGGCGGGAGCACAGATACGCAGTATTTT | CASGPGGSTDTQYF
once | TRBJ2-2 | TRBD1 | TRBV27 | TGTGCCAGCAGCCCCTCGGGACAGGGCACCGGGGAGCTGTTTTTT | CASSPSGQGTGELFF
once | TRBJ2-1 | . | TRBV15 | TGTGCCACCAGCAGAGCCCGGACCGGTGAGCAGTTCTTC | CATSRARTGEQFF
. | TRBJ2-7 | . | TRBV29-1 | TGCAGCGTCGGGTCGTCATACGAGCAGTACTTC | CSVGSSYEQYF
. | TRBJ1-2 | TRBD1 | TRBV6-5 | TGTGCCAGCAGGGGACAGGGGGCCAACTATGGCTACACCTTC | CASRGQGANYGYTF
few | TRBJ1-6 | TRBD1 | TRBV15 | TGTGCCACCAGCAGAGACTTCCGGGACAGAAGTAATTCACCCCTCCACTTT | CATSRDFRDRSNSPLHF
once | TRBJ2-7 | . | TRBV5-1 | TGCGCCAGCAGCATCGGAGAATACGAGCAGTACTTC | CASSIGEYEQYF
. | TRBJ2-5 | TRBD1 | TRBV27 | TGTGCCAGCAGCCCACTAAGGACAGGGGGCCTTCGGGAGACCCAGTACTTC | CASSPLRTGGLRETQYF
. | TRBJ2-7 | . | TRBV5-6 | TGTGCCAGCAGCTTGGTTCGGACCCTTATATCCTTCTACGAGCAGTACTTC | CASSLVRTLISFYEQYF
. | TRBJ1-1 | . | TRBV18 | TGTGCCAGCTCCCTATCAACAGGGCTGAACACTGAAGCTTTCTTT | CASSLSTGLNTEAFF
. | TRBJ2-1 | TRBD2 | TRBV9 | TGTGCCAGCAGCGTAGGGCTAGCGGGGGGGCCCTTCTACAATGAGCAGTTCTTC | CASSVGLAGGPFYNEQFF
. | TRBJ1-2 | . | TRBV2 | TGTGCCAGCAGTGGGATGACAGCGAACACCTTC | CASSGMTANTF
. | TRBJ2-5 | TRBD2 | TRBV27 | TGTGCCACTAGACTAGCGGGAGTGATGGAGACCCAGTACTTC | CATRLAGVMETQYF
. | TRBJ1-5 | . | TRBV4-3 | TGCGCCAGCAGCCAAGATCTCAGGGCTGTGGGTCAGCCCCAGCATTTT | CASSQDLRAVGQPQHF